The 18 T cell receptor beta chains given below trace back to one sample, sequenced in a study of monozygotic twins with inflammatory bowel disease. TCRdb re-analyzed the 5' RACE reads; it lists each CDR3 protein once, without DNA. Its table records about 210,000 distinct CDR3 sequences. Sequencing was done on a sample of blood. The receptors were sampled from a human donor with ulcerative colitis or Crohn's disease, or a healthy co-twin of an affected twin (not recorded which).

This chain uses TRBV20-1 with TRBJ2-7. This CDR3 contains 11 residues. CDR1 and CDR2 (germline): DFQATT, SNEGSKA (reference sequence). The CDR3 is CSATPLDEQYF.

This rearrangement joins TRBV29-1 to TRBJ2-1; the D gene TCRdb calls, TRBD2, cannot be checked with no DNA. The CDR3 runs 14 residues. In germline, CDR1 is SQVTM, CDR2 ANQGSEA. The CDR3 protein is CSAHRASSDNEQFF.

The gene calls are TRBV11-1 and TRBJ1-3; TCRdb calls TRBD1, which cannot be checked without DNA. The CDR3 runs to 18 residues. The germline V gene has CDR1 SGHAT and CDR2 FQDESV (reference sequence). This CDR3 is CASSSFTTGWSSGNTIYF.

The chain joins TRBV29-1 to TRBJ2-3; the D gene TCRdb calls, TRBD2, cannot be checked with no DNA. Per the germline V gene, CDR1 is SQVTM and CDR2 is ANQGSEA. The CDR3 sequence is 16 residues long. The CDR3 region is CSAGTSGGSPSDTQYF.

The chain combines TRBV24-1 with TRBJ2-3; the D gene TCRdb calls, TRBD2, cannot be checked with no DNA. This CDR3 region has 15 residues. Per germline, CDR1 KGHDR and CDR2 SFDVKD. The CDR3 region is CATSLAGGATDTQYF.

The gene calls are TRBV11-2 and TRBJ1-3; TCRdb returns TRBD1, unconfirmable since there is no DNA. Germline V gene sequence: CDR1 SGHAT, CDR2 FQNNGV. There are 16 residues in the CDR3. CDR3: CASSLEGGNSGNTIYF.

The chain uses TRBV12-3 or TRBV12-4 and TRBJ1-2; the D call from TCRdb, TRBD1, cannot be confirmed without DNA. The CDR3 loop spans 14 amino acids. The CDR3: CASREATGHYGYTF.

The chain has TRBV5-1 and TRBJ2-5; TCRdb proposes TRBD2, but this gene call is untestable without DNA. Germline V gene lookup returns CDR1 SGHRS and CDR2 YFSETQ. This CDR3 has 15 amino acids. The CDR3 protein is CASSLEGRPLETQYF.

CDR3 residues: CASSLAGRGGHTQYF. The chain combines TRBV7-2 with TRBJ2-3; TCRdb proposes TRBD2, but this gene call is untestable without DNA. In germline, CDR1 is SGHTA, CDR2 FQGNSA. The CDR3 extends over 15 amino acids.

The V and J genes are TRBV20-1 and TRBJ1-6; lacking DNA, the TRBD1 call made by TCRdb goes unchecked. The germline V gene encodes CDR1 DFQATT and CDR2 SNEGSKA (reference sequence). The CDR3 sequence is 17 residues long. The CDR3 loop reads CSAGTLTESSYNSPLHF.

The CDR3 sequence is CASSNGQGADTQYF. This chain links TRBV5-1 with TRBJ2-3; the TCRdb call, TRBD1, lacks DNA for checking. Germline V gene sequence: CDR1 SGHRS, CDR2 YFSETQ. The CDR3 is 14 residues long.

The rearrangement uses TRBV12-3 or TRBV12-4 and TRBJ2-7; lacking DNA, the TRBD2 call made by TCRdb goes unchecked. This CDR3 is built from 17 residues. The CDR3 sequence is CASSSRTSGGPPREQYF.

The chain employs TRBV24-1 and TRBJ2-1; the TRBD2 assignment by TCRdb is unverifiable without DNA. The CDR3 is made up of 15 amino acids. CDR1 is KGHDR, CDR2 SFDVKD, per germline. CDR3 loop: CATSAPDYPYNEQFF.

This chain connects TRBV27 to TRBJ2-7. The germline V gene has CDR1 MNHEY and CDR2 SMNVEV (reference sequence). The CDR3 is 13 amino acids. This chain's CDR3 is CASSLILNDEQYF.

The chain joins TRBV5-6 to TRBJ1-1. The CDR3 extends over 13 amino acids. Germline CDR1 reads SGHDT; CDR2 reads YYEEEE. CDR3 loop: CASSLPGNTEAFF.

V is TRBV7-2 and J is TRBJ2-2; checking the TCRdb D call of TRBD1 is not possible without DNA. The germline V gene encodes CDR1 SGHTA and CDR2 FQGNSA. The CDR3 is 16 residues long. The CDR3 is CASSFQGSTDTGELFF.

The J gene is TRBJ1-3, the V gene TRBV13. CDR1 and CDR2 (germline): PRHDT, FYEKMQ (reference sequence). The CDR3 totals 16 residues. CDR3 in amino acids: CASSLRQEVFGNTIYF.

This chain links TRBV19 with TRBJ2-2; the TCRdb call, TRBD2, lacks DNA for checking. The CDR3 loop spans 16 amino acids. Germline CDR1 is LNHDA and CDR2 is SQIVND (reference sequence). The CDR3 is CASKRDGGGNTGELFF.